The 30 T cell receptor beta chains presented below share a single source sample, sequenced in a study of response to subunit inactivated influenza vaccine. TCRdb re-analysed the RT-PCR reads in MiXCR, keeping a single row per CDR3 protein. Among hundreds of thousands of distinct CDR3 sequences listed, less than 20% were seen once. Sequencing was performed on PBMCs from blood, taken 5 to 6 days after vaccination. The receptors stem from a man in his forties or fifties who received an inactivated influenza vaccine.

This clonotype was detected ten times or more. This rearrangement joins TRBV25-1 to TRBJ2-7; TRBD2 is a possible D gene (5 bases). Germline V CDR1 and CDR2: MGHDK, SYGVNS. The length of the CDR3 is 13 residues. Trimming stripped 8 bases from V and 3 bases from J, with 14 bases between. Here the CDR3 reads CASGSGGHYEQYF. CDR3 DNA sequence: TGTGCCAGCGGGAGTGGAGGCCACTACGAGCAGTACTTC.

Turning to this clonotype: Sequence at one end of the junction differs from germline and may be a read error. The chain has TRBV9 and TRBJ1-3; TRBD1 is a possible D gene (5 bases). CDR1 is SGDLS and CDR2 is YYNGEE in the germline V gene. The CDR3 has 14 amino acids. CDR3 residues: CASSVGEIGNTIYF. CDR3 bases: TGTGCCAGCAGTGTAGGGGAAATTGGAAACACCATATATTTT.

The table lists this clonotype with a few counts. The gene calls are TRBV28 and TRBJ2-7, with TRBD1 identical over 9 bases. V lost 5 bases and J lost 2; bases outside the gene matches: 10. This CDR3 comprises 16 residues. Looked up from germline, CDR1 is MDHEN and CDR2 is SYDVKM. The DNA for the CDR3 is TGTGCCAGCAGTGCATGGACAGGGGAATTCCCCTACGAGCAGTACTTC. This translates into CASSAWTGEFPYEQYF.

In this sample, this clonotype turned up a few times. The chain is built from TRBV20-1 and TRBJ2-1; TRBD2 matches at 12 bases. From germline, CDR1 is DFQATT and CDR2 SNEGSKA (reference sequence). CDR3 length equals 18 residues. V lost 1 base, J lost 9 bases, and 16 bases stayed unmatched. The DNA for the CDR3 is TGCAGTGCTAGAGTCCCCTATAAGACTAGCGGGGGACTGGGTGAGCAGTTCTTC. Translating it yields CSARVPYKTSGGLGEQFF.

This clonotype was observed many times. V usage is TRBV4-3 and J usage is TRBJ2-7, with 8 nucleotides matching TRBD2. This CDR3 is built from 15 residues. Germline V lookup: CDR1 LGHNA, CDR2 YSLEER. The V and J ends lost 4 bases and 0 bases, in that order; junction bases with no gene match: 5. CDR3 residues: CASSREAGDSYEQYF. The CDR3 nucleotides read TGCGCCAGCAGCCGGGAAGCGGGGGACTCCTACGAGCAGTACTTC.

This clonotype has only a few counts. The genes are TRBV10-3 and TRBJ1-5; 8 bases are a match to TRBD1. Trimming took 0 bases from V and 2 from J; bases not matched to a gene: 6. The CDR3 has 17 residues. Germline V gene lookup returns CDR1 ENHRY and CDR2 SYGVKD. The CDR3 DNA sequence: TGTGCCATCAGTGAGTCGGGACAGGTTGGGGGCAATCAGCCCCAGCATTTT. It codes for CAISESGQVGGNQPQHF.

The chain uses TRBV3-1 and TRBJ1-5; D perhaps matches TRBD1 (5 bases). Germline CDR1 reads LGHDT; CDR2 reads YNNKEL (reference sequence). Trimming removed 1 base from V and 10 bases from J, with 11 bases in between. The CDR3 extends over 13 amino acids. The CDR3 sequence is CASSQGSWGPQHF. CDR3 nucleotides: TGTGCCAGCAGCCAAGGTTCTTGGGGCCCCCAGCATTTT.

This clonotype was detected a few times. This sequence joins TRBV28 and TRBJ2-7, with D unresolved. The CDR3 runs 16 residues. The germline V and J ends were trimmed by 1 base and 1 base, with 14 bases remaining between them. Looked up from germline, CDR1 is MDHEN and CDR2 is SYDVKM. CDR3 in amino acids: CASSLSLGQASYEQYF. DNA for the CDR3: TGTGCCAGCAGTTTATCTCTAGGGCAGGCGTCCTACGAGCAGTACTTC.

This clonotype has a handful of counts. This chain connects TRBV20-1 to TRBJ2-7; 7 bases line up with TRBD1. Germline lookup yields CDR1 DFQATT and CDR2 SNEGSKA (reference sequence). The CDR3 consists of 14 residues. The junction had 12 bases not matched to a gene; V was cut back by 6 bases and J by 4 bases. CDR3 amino acids: CSAAKTGTPYEQYF. CDR3 in DNA: TGCAGTGCGGCGAAGACAGGGACACCGTACGAGCAGTACTTC.

This clonotype appeared many times. This sequence joins TRBV10-3 and TRBJ2-3; D not certain. CDR1 is ENHRY, CDR2 SYGVKD, per germline. V lost 3 bases, J lost 5 bases, and 6 bases lay in between. This CDR3 comprises 12 residues. The CDR3 reads CAISDFLDTQYF. For the CDR3, the DNA is TGTGCCATCAGTGATTTCCTAGATACGCAGTATTTT.

This clonotype was detected only a few times. The chain uses TRBV12-3 or TRBV12-4 and TRBJ2-5; D may be TRBD1 (6 bases). The CDR3 has 11 amino acids. With 8 bases removed from V and 5 bases from J, the gap between germline ends came to 9 bases. The CDR3 loop reads CASGTWETQYF. The CDR3 region has the DNA TGTGCCAGCGGGACATGGGAGACCCAGTACTTC.

J is TRBJ2-2 and V is TRBV29-1; possibly TRBD2 for D (6 bases). V shed 4 bases and J shed 3 bases, with 9 bases lying between them. This CDR3 region has 13 residues. CDR1 and CDR2 from the germline V gene are SQVTM and ANQGSEA. The CDR3 loop reads CSVGGGDTGELFF. The CDR3 DNA follows: TGCAGCGTTGGAGGAGGGGACACCGGGGAGCTGTTTTTT.

The CDR3 region is CSLRDRGGYGYTF. The CDR3 DNA sequence: TGCAGCCTCCGGGACAGGGGCGGCTATGGCTACACCTTC. This chain connects TRBV29-1 to TRBJ1-2; 10 bases align to TRBD1. V dropped 8 bases and J dropped 4; count of bases not matched to a gene: 7. This CDR3 region has 13 residues. The germline CDR1 and CDR2 sequences are SQVTM and ANQGSEA.

The CDR3 coding sequence is TGCAGTGAAACGGGGGGCTTATCGTTGTACTTC. Its translation: CSETGGLSLYF. The chain joins TRBV20-1 to TRBJ2-7, with TRBD2 as a possible D gene (7 bases). The CDR3 extends over 11 amino acids. Trimming shortened V by 7 bases and J by 12 bases, and 19 bases separated the two germline ends. Germline V CDR1 and CDR2: DFQATT, SNEGSKA (reference sequence).

This clonotype came up a few times. This chain links TRBV12-3 or TRBV12-4 with TRBJ2-4, with no clear D. This CDR3 has 13 residues. V lost 6 bases, J lost 9 bases, and 15 bases lay in between. The CDR3 protein is CASSETNVGIQYF. The CDR3 nucleotides are TGTGCCAGCAGCGAGACAAACGTCGGCATTCAGTACTTC.

This clonotype was seen more than once but under ten times. The chain combines TRBV28 with TRBJ2-2; D is perhaps TRBD1 (6 bases). The CDR3 is 13 amino acids. V was trimmed by 4 bases and J by 3 bases, leaving 6 bases between them. Germline values: CDR1 MDHEN, CDR2 SYDVKM. The DNA of the CDR3 is TGTGCCAGCAGTTCAGGGGACACCGGGGAGCTGTTTTTT. Its protein is CASSSGDTGELFF.

The chain combines TRBV20-1 with TRBJ2-6; TRBD1 might be the D (6 bases). CDR1 and CDR2 (germline): DFQATT, SNEGSKA (reference sequence). This CDR3 comprises 18 residues. Trimming took 5 bases from V and 0 from J, leaving 20 bases between them. The CDR3 sequence is CSAGSRQALHSGANVLTF. CDR3 coding DNA: TGCAGTGCTGGGTCACGACAGGCCCTTCACTCTGGGGCCAACGTCCTGACTTTC.

This clonotype was found a few times. The chain employs TRBV7-6 and TRBJ2-6, with D hard to call. V was clipped by 0 bases and J by 6 bases, with 12 bases between them. This CDR3 is built from 16 residues. Germline values: CDR1 SGHVS, CDR2 FNYEAQ. The DNA of the CDR3 is TGTGCCAGCAGCTTAGCGCTGTGGGTCTCGGCCAACGTCCTGACTTTC. It specifies CASSLALWVSANVLTF.

The chain recombines TRBV28 with TRBJ1-2, with 7 nucleotides matching TRBD1. The J segment lost 2 bases and the V segment lost 0 bases, leaving 3 bases of the junction unmatched. The CDR3 extends over 15 amino acids. Germline values: CDR1 MDHEN, CDR2 SYDVKM. The CDR3 nucleotides are TGTGCCAGCAGTTTATGGGGACAGAAAAACTATGGCTACACCTTC. Protein product: CASSLWGQKNYGYTF.

This clonotype was seen more than once but under ten times. The V gene is TRBV7-9, the J gene TRBJ2-7; D unclear. The V gene's germline CDR1 is SEHNR and CDR2 FQNEAQ (reference sequence). The germline V and J ends were trimmed by 9 bases and 4 bases, with 13 bases remaining between them. The CDR3 consists of 12 residues. CDR3 amino acids: CASRRGVYEQYF. In DNA form, the CDR3 reads TGTGCCAGTCGTAGAGGAGTTTACGAGCAGTACTTC.

This clonotype was counted ten times or more. The V and J genes are TRBV10-3 and TRBJ2-7; D unresolved. Germline values: CDR1 ENHRY, CDR2 SYGVKD. This CDR3 is built from 12 residues. Trimming left V 2 bases short and J 3 bases short, with 5 bases between. The CDR3, as DNA: TGTGCCATCAGTGAGACCCTCTACGAGCAGTACTTC. Translated, it gives CAISETLYEQYF.

This chain connects TRBV15 to TRBJ1-1; weak D call: TRBD1 (5 bases). The CDR3 is 14 residues long. V was cut by 3 bases and J by 1 base, with 9 bases left in between. The germline V gene encodes CDR1 LNHNV and CDR2 YYDKDF (reference sequence). The CDR3 region has the DNA TGTGCCACCAGCAGGAGTGGGGCGAACACTGAAGCTTTCTTT. Translation gives CATSRSGANTEAFF.

V usage is TRBV2 and J usage is TRBJ1-1; D remains ambiguous. This CDR3 has 13 residues. Germline V gene data show CDR1 as SNHLY and CDR2 as FYNNEI. The V end was cut by 3 bases, the J end by 1 base, with 6 bases between. The CDR3 sequence: CASSDDWNTEAFF. CDR3 coding DNA: TGTGCCAGCAGTGATGATTGGAACACTGAAGCTTTCTTT.

V gene TRBV11-2 combines with J gene TRBJ1-1; D possibly corresponds to TRBD1 (5 bases). There are 13 residues in the CDR3. The V end lost 0 bases, the J end lost 10 bases, and 12 bases lay between the germline ends. Germline-derived CDR1 and CDR2 are SGHAT and FQNNGV. CDR3 region: CASSLDRGRGAFF. In DNA, the CDR3 is TGTGCCAGCAGCTTAGATCGGGGGAGAGGAGCTTTCTTT.

This clonotype was recorded a few times. The chain couples TRBV12-3 or TRBV12-4 to TRBJ2-1; D may be TRBD2 (5 bases). V shed 3 bases and J shed 0 bases, with 18 bases lying between them. The CDR3 is made up of 18 amino acids. DNA of the CDR3: TGTGCCAGCAGTTTCCCGCGCGGGCGGTCGAGCTCCTACAATGAGCAGTTCTTC. It translates to CASSFPRGRSSSYNEQFF.

The chain joins TRBV5-1 to TRBJ2-2, with D possibly called TRBD1 or TRBD2 (5 bases each). Germline V gene lookup returns CDR1 SGHRS and CDR2 YFSETQ. Trimming stripped 4 bases from V and 1 base from J, with 8 bases between. There are 14 residues in the CDR3. This CDR3 reads CASSTGRNTGELFF. In nucleotides, the CDR3 is TGCGCCAGCAGCACGGGACGGAACACCGGGGAGCTGTTTTTT.

J is TRBJ2-1 and V is TRBV20-1; D gene unclear. Germline CDR1 is DFQATT and CDR2 is SNEGSKA (reference sequence). Trimming left V 5 bases short and J 1 base short, with 12 bases between. CDR3 length equals 14 residues. The DNA for the CDR3 is TGCAGTGCTCCCTCAGTGGTTTCCTACAATGAGCAGTTCTTC. The encoded protein is CSAPSVVSYNEQFF.

This clonotype was counted a few times. The CDR3 bases are TGTGCCAGCAGCGTAGAGGTAGCGGGAGCCCAAGAGACCCAGTACTTC. Protein: CASSVEVAGAQETQYF. The gene calls are TRBV9 and TRBJ2-5; TRBD2 aligns across 9 bases. This CDR3 has 16 amino acids. V lost 0 bases and J lost 1; bases outside the gene matches: 4. The germline gives CDR1 SGDLS, CDR2 YYNGEE.

This clonotype was seen only a few times. The rearrangement links TRBV5-1 to TRBJ2-7; D is perhaps TRBD2 (5 bases). This CDR3 has 12 amino acids. Germline CDR1 is SGHRS and CDR2 is YFSETQ. The V and J ends lost 5 bases and 6 bases respectively, with 12 bases between them. The CDR3 region has the DNA TGCGCCAGCAGGCGAGAGGGCGGCGAGCAGTACTTC. The encoded protein is CASRREGGEQYF.

This clonotype was detected a few times. The chain employs TRBV24-1 and TRBJ2-2, with 7 bases fitting TRBD1. The CDR3 covers 14 residues. Per germline, CDR1 KGHDR and CDR2 SFDVKD. J gave up 3 bases and V 6 bases, and 3 bases lay outside the gene matches. Here the CDR3 DNA reads TGTGCCACCAGTATTACAGGGGACACCGGGGAGCTGTTTTTT. It specifies CATSITGDTGELFF.